This T cell receptor (beta chain) was recovered during a study of blood T cell repertoires in COVID-19. Study overall: COVID-19 samples collected from the United States, Italy and Spain covered acute and convalescent phases. PBMCs, B-cell-depleted T cells, or T cells provided the cDNA or gDNA that made up the material.

Per the authors' pipeline: Reference gene primer amplification in the assay estimated nucleated cell counts. Sequencing used immunoSEQ multiplex PCR; TCRdb keeps in-frame clones, though not all of them. The V and J calls and the clone size are those of that table, but D and trimming were determined from the DNA. The sample consists of under 300,000 clones, 89% of them appearing once. Germline CDR1 is SGHAT and CDR2 is FQNNGV. The CDR3 has 14 amino acids. With V trimmed by 5 bases and J by 5 bases, 6 bases remained unmatched. Sequencing used peripheral blood. This TCR was sampled from a woman between 40 and 50 years old who had recovered from COVID-19. This rearrangement joins TRBV11-2 to TRBJ2-1, with 7 nucleotides matching TRBD2. The CDR3 loop is CASSITSANNEQFF. DNA for the CDR3: TGTGCCAGCAGCATAACTAGCGCGAACAATGAGCAGTTCTTC. Looking up the rest from reference TRBV11-2 and TRBJ2-1 gives the full variable domain: EAGVAQSPRYKIIEKRQSVAFWCNPISGHATLYWYQQILGQGPKLLIQFQNNGVVDDSQLPKDRFSAERLKGVDSTLKIQPAKLEDSAVYLCASSITSANNEQFFGPGTRLTVL.